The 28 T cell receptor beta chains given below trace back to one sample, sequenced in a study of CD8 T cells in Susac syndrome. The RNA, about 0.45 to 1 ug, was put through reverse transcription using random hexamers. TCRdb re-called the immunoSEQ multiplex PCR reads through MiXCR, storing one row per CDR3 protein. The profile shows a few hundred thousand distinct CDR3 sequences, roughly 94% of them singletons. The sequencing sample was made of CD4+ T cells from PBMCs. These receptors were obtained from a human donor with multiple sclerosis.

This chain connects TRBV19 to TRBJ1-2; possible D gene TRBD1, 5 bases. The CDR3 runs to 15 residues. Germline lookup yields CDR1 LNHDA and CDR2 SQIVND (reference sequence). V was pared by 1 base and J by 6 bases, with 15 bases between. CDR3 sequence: CASSIGIQGLHGYTF. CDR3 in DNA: TGTGCCAGTAGTATAGGAATCCAGGGACTCCATGGCTACACCTTC.

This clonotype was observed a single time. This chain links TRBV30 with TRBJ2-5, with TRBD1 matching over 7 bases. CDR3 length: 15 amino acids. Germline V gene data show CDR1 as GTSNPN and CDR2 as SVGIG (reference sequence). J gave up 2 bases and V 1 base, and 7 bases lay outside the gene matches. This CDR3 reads CAWSAGLGQQETQYF. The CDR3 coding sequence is TGTGCCTGGAGTGCCGGATTGGGACAGCAAGAGACCCAGTACTTC.

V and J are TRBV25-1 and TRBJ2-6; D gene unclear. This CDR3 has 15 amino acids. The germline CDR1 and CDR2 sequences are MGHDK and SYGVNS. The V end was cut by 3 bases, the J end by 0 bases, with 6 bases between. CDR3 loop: CASSDRYSGANVLTF. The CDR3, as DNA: TGTGCCAGCAGTGATCGTTACTCTGGGGCCAACGTCCTGACTTTC. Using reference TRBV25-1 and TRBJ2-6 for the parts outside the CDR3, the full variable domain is EADIYQTPRYLVIGTGKKITLECSQTMGHDKMYWYQQDPGMELHLIHYSYGVNSTEKGDLSSESTVSRIRTEHFPLTLESARPSHTSQYLCASSDRYSGANVLTFGAGSRLTVL.

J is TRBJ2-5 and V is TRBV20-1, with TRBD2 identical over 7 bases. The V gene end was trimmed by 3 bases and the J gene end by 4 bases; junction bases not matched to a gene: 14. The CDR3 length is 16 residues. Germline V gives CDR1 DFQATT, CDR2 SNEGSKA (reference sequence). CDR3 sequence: CSARGGGVSISETQYF. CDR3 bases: TGCAGTGCTAGGGGCGGGGGTGTTAGTATATCAGAGACCCAGTACTTC.

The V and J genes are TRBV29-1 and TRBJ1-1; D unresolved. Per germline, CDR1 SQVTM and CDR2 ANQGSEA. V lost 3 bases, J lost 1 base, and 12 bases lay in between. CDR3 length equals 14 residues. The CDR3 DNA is TGCAGCGTTGAGTCCCGGGGAGAGAACACTGAAGCTTTCTTT. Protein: CSVESRGENTEAFF.

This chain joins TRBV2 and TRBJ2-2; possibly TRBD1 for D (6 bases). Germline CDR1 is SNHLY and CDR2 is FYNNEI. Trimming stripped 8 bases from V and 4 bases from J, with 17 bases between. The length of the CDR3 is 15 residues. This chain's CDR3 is CASDPLGAITGELFF. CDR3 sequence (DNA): TGTGCCAGCGACCCTCTGGGGGCAATCACCGGGGAGCTGTTTTTT. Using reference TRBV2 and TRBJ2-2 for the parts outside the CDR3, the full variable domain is EPEVTQTPSHQVTQMGQEVILRCVPISNHLYFYWYRQILGQKVEFLVSFYNNEISEKSEIFDDQFSVERPDGSNFTLKIRSTKLEDSAMYFCASDPLGAITGELFFGEGSRLTVL.

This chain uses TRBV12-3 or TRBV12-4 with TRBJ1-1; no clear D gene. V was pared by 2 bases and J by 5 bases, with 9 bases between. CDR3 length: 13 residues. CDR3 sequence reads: CASSLSEVTEAFF. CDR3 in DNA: TGTGCCAGCAGTTTATCGGAAGTTACTGAAGCTTTCTTT.

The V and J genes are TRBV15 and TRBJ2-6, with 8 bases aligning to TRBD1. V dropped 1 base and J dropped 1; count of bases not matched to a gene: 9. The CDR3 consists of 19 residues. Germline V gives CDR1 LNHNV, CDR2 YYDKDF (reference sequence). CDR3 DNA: TGTGCCACCAGCAGAGGCCCGGGACAGGCCGAATCTGGGGCCAACGTCCTGACTTTC. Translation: CATSRGPGQAESGANVLTF.

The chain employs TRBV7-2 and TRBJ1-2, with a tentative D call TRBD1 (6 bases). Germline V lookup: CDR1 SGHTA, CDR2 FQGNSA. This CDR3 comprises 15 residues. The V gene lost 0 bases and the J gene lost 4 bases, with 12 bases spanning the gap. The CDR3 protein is CASSLARGGGYGYTF. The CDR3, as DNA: TGTGCCAGCAGCTTAGCGAGGGGGGGAGGCTATGGCTACACCTTC.

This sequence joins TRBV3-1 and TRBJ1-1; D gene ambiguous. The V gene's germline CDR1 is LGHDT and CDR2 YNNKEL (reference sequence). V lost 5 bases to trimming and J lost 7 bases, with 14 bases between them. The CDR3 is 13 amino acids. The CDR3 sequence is CASSSTPVVEAFF. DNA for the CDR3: TGTGCCAGCAGCTCGACCCCCGTGGTTGAAGCTTTCTTT.

The CDR3: CASSQGFSNQPQHF. In DNA, the CDR3 is TGTGCCAGCAGCCAAGGCTTTAGCAATCAGCCCCAGCATTTT. V usage is TRBV3-1 and J usage is TRBJ1-5; D not resolved. The V end lost 1 base, the J end lost 0 bases, and 4 bases lay between the germline ends. The CDR3 has 14 amino acids. CDR1 and CDR2 from the germline V gene are LGHDT and YNNKEL (reference sequence).

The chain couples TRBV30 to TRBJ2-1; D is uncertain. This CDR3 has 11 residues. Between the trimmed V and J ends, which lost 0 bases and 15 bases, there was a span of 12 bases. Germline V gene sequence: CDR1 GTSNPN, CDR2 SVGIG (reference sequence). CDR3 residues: CAWSVGSRRFF. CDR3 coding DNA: TGTGCCTGGAGTGTAGGTAGCCGTCGGTTCTTC. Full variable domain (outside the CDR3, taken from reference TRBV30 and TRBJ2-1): SQTIHQWPATLVQPVGSPLSLECTVEGTSNPNLYWYRQAAGRGLQLLFYSVGIGQISSEVPQNLSASRPQDRQFILSSKKLLLSDSGFYLCAWSVGSRRFFGPGTRLTVL.

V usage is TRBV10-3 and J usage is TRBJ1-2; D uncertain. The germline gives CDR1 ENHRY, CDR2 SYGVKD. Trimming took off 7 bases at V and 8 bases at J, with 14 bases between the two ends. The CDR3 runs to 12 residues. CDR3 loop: CAIKDGVHGYTF. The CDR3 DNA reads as TGTGCCATCAAGGATGGAGTCCACGGCTACACCTTC.

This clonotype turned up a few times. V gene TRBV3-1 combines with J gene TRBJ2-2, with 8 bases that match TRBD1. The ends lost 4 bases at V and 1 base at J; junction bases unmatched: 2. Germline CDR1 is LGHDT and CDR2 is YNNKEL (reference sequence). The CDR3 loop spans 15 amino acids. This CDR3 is CASSLGQGNTGELFF. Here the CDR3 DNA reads TGTGCCAGCAGCCTTGGACAGGGGAACACCGGGGAGCTGTTTTTT.

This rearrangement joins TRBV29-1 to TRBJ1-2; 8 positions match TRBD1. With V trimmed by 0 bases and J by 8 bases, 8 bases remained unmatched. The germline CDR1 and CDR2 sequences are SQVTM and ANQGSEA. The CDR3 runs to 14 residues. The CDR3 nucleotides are TGCAGCGTTGAAGATAGGACAGGGATGCGAGGCTACACCTTC. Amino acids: CSVEDRTGMRGYTF.

DNA for the CDR3: TGCAGTGCTAGACGCGGGGTAGGGAATTCACCCCTCCACTTT. This gives the protein CSARRGVGNSPLHF. The chain joins TRBV20-1 to TRBJ1-6; D not resolved. CDR3 size: 14 residues. CDR1 and CDR2 (germline): DFQATT, SNEGSKA (reference sequence). V was clipped by 2 bases and J by 7 bases, with 12 bases between them.

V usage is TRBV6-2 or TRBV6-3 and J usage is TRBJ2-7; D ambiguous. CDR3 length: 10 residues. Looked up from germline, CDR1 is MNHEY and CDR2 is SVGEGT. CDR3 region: CGSGWNEQYF. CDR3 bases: TGTGGATCGGGTTGGAACGAGCAGTACTTC.

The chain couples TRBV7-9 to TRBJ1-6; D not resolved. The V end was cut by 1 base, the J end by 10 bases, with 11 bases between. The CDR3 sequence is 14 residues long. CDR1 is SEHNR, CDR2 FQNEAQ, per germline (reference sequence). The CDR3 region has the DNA TGTGCCAGCAGCTTAGGAGGGCTCGGATCACCCCTCCACTTT. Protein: CASSLGGLGSPLHF.

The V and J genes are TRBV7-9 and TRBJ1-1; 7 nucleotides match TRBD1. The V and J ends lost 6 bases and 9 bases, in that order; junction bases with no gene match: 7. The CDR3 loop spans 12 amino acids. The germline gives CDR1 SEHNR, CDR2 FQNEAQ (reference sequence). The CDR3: CASSPSTGQAFF. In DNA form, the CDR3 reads TGTGCCAGCAGTCCCTCGACAGGGCAAGCTTTCTTT.

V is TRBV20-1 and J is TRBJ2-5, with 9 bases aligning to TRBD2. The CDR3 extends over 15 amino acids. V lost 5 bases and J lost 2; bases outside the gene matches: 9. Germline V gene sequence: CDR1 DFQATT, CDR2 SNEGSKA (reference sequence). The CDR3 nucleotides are TGCAGTGCTCGAACGGCTAGCGGGAAACAAGAGACCCAGTACTTC. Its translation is CSARTASGKQETQYF.

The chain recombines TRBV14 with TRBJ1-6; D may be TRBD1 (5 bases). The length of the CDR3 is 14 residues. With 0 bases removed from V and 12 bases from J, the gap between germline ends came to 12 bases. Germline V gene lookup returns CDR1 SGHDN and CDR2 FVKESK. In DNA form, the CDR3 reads TGTGCCAGCAGCCAAGAGATTGGGAGGGGACCCCTCCACTTT. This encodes CASSQEIGRGPLHF.

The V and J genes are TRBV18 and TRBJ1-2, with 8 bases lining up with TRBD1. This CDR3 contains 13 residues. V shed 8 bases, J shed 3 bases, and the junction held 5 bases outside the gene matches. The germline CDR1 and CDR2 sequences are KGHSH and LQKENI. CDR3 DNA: TGTGCCAGCACGGACAGGGAGGACTATGGCTACACCTTC. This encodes CASTDREDYGYTF.

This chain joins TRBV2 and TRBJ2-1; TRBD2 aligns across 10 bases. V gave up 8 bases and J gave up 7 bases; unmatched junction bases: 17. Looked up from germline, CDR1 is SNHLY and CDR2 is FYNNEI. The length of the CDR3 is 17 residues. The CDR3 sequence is CASRRLMISSGGNEQFF. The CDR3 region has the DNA TGTGCCAGCCGCCGACTTATGATATCTAGCGGGGGAAATGAGCAGTTCTTC.

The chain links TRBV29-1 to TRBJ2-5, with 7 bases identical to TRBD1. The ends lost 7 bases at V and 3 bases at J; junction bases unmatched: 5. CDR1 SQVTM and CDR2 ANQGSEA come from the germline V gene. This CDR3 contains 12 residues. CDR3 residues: CSARDSKETQYF. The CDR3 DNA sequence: TGCAGCGCCCGGGACAGCAAAGAGACCCAGTACTTC.

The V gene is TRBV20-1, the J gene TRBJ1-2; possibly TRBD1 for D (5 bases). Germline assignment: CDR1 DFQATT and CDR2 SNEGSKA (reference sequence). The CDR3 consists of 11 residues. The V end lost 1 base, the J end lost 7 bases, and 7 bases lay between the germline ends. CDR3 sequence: CSARGGTGYTF. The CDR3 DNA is TGCAGTGCTAGAGGAGGGACTGGCTACACCTTC.

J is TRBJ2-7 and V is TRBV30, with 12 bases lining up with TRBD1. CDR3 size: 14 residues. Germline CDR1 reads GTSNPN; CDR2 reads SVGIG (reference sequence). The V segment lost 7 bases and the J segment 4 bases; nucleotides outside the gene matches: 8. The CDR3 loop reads CASRGTGGRYEQYF. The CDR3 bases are TGTGCCTCCAGGGGGACAGGGGGCCGATACGAGCAGTACTTC.

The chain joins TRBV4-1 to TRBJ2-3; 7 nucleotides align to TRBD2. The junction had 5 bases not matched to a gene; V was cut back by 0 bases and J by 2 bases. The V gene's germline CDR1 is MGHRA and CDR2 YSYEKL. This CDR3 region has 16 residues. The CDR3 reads CASSQDSGGDTDTQYF. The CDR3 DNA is TGCGCCAGCAGCCAAGACTCGGGGGGAGACACAGATACGCAGTATTTT.

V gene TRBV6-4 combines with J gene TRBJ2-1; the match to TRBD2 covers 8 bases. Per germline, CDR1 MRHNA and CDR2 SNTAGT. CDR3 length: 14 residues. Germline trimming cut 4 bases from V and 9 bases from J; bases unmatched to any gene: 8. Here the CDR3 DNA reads TGTGCCAGCAGTGCGGGGGGGGCCGCCAGTGAGCAGTTCTTC. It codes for CASSAGGAASEQFF.